The clone carrying this T cell receptor beta chain was picked up many times. Its specificity is unknown. The sample comes from a study of CD8 T cells in ankylosing spondylitis. Study-wide points: A TCR beta motif of 7 to 9 highly homologous variants seemed to mark ankylosing spondylitis blood.

CDR3 length: 14 residues. V shed 7 bases and J shed 5 bases, with 14 bases lying between them. TCRdb reprocessed the 5' RACE reads via MiXCR and lists one record per CDR3 protein. Here the sample spans around 100,000 distinct CDR3 sequences, about 9% being singletons. This clonotype originated in a male donor with ankylosing spondylitis. Sequenced material: blood, either unsorted or a sorted T cell fraction (not recorded which). The rearrangement links TRBV12-3 or TRBV12-4 to TRBJ2-2; weak D call: TRBD2 (6 bases). In DNA form, the CDR3 reads TGTGCCAGCACCCATGGGCTAGCGACCGGGGAGCTGTTTTTT. Encoded protein: CASTHGLATGELFF.